The next 20 T cell receptor beta chains were all read from a single sample in a study of cytomegalovirus exposure and HLA in healthy donors. The repertoire was sequenced with immunoSEQ multiplex PCR; TCRdb's copy has only in-frame clones and lacks some. The sample comprises 100,000 to 150,000 clones, 89% of which are singletons, and approximately 2% rests with the top ten. Sequenced input: PBMCs. All receptors derive from a woman aged 18-29 years in good health and CMV-seronegative.

CDR3 residues: CASSVGDSNYGYTF. As DNA, the CDR3 is TGTGCCAGCAGCGTAGGGGACAGCAATTATGGCTACACCTTC. The V call is TRBV9, the J call TRBJ1-2, with 7 bases matching TRBD1. V lost 0 bases to trimming and J lost 5 bases; unmatched junction nucleotides: 4. In germline, CDR1 is SGDLS, CDR2 YYNGEE. This CDR3 spans 14 amino acids.

The chain has TRBV29-1 and TRBJ2-7; 12 nucleotides agree with TRBD2. V was clipped by 5 bases and J by 2 bases; unmatched bases: 4. This CDR3 is 14 amino acids long. Germline V gives CDR1 SQVTM, CDR2 ANQGSEA. The DNA of the CDR3 is TGCAGCGTTTCCCTAGCGGGAGGGCCCTACGAGCAGTACTTC. Protein sequence: CSVSLAGGPYEQYF.

The chain has TRBV5-4 and TRBJ1-1, with D perhaps matching TRBD1 (5 bases). The CDR3 sequence is 14 residues long. Trimming removed 2 bases at V and 5 bases at J, with 13 bases between. Germline loops: CDR1 SGHNT, CDR2 YYREEE (reference sequence). CDR3 amino acids: CASSFGGAGTEAFF. CDR3 sequence (DNA): TGTGCCAGCAGCTTCGGAGGGGCCGGAACTGAAGCTTTCTTT.

Written as DNA, the CDR3 is TGTGCCAGCAGCTTAATGTCGTCGGGACAAGACTACGAGCAGTACTTC. Protein product: CASSLMSSGQDYEQYF. This chain uses TRBV11-3 with TRBJ2-7, with a weak D call TRBD1 (6 bases). V was trimmed by 2 bases and J by 3 bases, leaving 17 bases between them. The CDR3 is 16 residues long. Germline CDR1 SGHNT, CDR2 YENEEA. Full variable domain (remainder filled in from reference TRBV11-3 and TRBJ2-7): EAGVVQSPRYKIIEKKQPVAFWCNPISGHNTLYWYLQNLGQGPELLIRYENEEAVDDSQLPKDRFSAERLKGVDSTLKIQPAELGDSAVYLCASSLMSSGQDYEQYFGPGTRLTVT.

The chain carries TRBV5-1 and TRBJ2-1; tentatively, D is TRBD1 (6 bases). Per germline, CDR1 SGHRS and CDR2 YFSETQ. The CDR3 loop spans 15 amino acids. Trimming left V 4 bases short and J 4 bases short, with 15 bases between. The CDR3 loop reads CASSPGQTGYNEQFF. CDR3 bases: TGCGCCAGCAGCCCAGGACAGACCGGTTACAATGAGCAGTTCTTC.

The chain recombines TRBV27 with TRBJ2-2; TRBD2 aligns across 8 bases. This CDR3 spans 14 amino acids. Germline V gene sequence: CDR1 MNHEY, CDR2 SMNVEV (reference sequence). Trimming cost V 2 bases and J 4 bases; bases outside gene matches: 0. Here the CDR3 reads CASSLGTSTGELFF. CDR3 sequence (DNA): TGTGCCAGCAGTTTAGGGACTAGCACCGGGGAGCTGTTTTTT.

This chain uses TRBV11-2 with TRBJ2-2; 7 bases match TRBD2. This CDR3 region has 16 residues. Germline CDR1 is SGHAT and CDR2 is FQNNGV. V dropped 5 bases and J dropped 6; count of bases not matched to a gene: 12. CDR3 sequence: CASSLFPGGSAGELFF. CDR3 nucleotide sequence: TGTGCCAGCAGCCTATTCCCGGGCGGGAGCGCCGGGGAGCTGTTTTTT.

This clone is a singleton in its sample. The chain recombines TRBV21-1 with TRBJ2-5; the listed D gene, TRBD1, was not tested against the DNA. TRBV21-1 is tagged as a pseudogene. This CDR3 has 15 amino acids. CDR3 amino acids: CASSDRTGHQETQYF. DNA for the CDR3: TGTGCCAGCAGCGATAGGACAGGGCACCAAGAGACCCAGTACTTC.

This clone has more than one count but fewer than ten. This rearrangement joins TRBV4-1 to TRBJ2-7, with a possible D match to TRBD2 (6 bases). This CDR3 has 15 residues. Deletions cut 5 bases from V and 2 bases from J, with 16 bases between. CDR1 is MGHRA, CDR2 YSYEKL, per germline. The DNA of the CDR3 is TGCGCCAGCAGCAAAGCTCCGGGAGAAGCCTACGAGCAGTACTTC. Translating gives CASSKAPGEAYEQYF.

This chain joins TRBV7-2 and TRBJ2-7; the D is unclear. The CDR3 has 13 amino acids. The germline gives CDR1 SGHTA, CDR2 FQGNSA. With 3 bases removed from V and 0 bases from J, the gap between germline ends came to 6 bases. CDR3 in amino acids: CASSFSSSYEQYF. The CDR3 DNA sequence: TGTGCCAGCAGCTTTTCTAGCTCCTACGAGCAGTACTTC.

V is TRBV5-1 and J is TRBJ1-2; possible D gene TRBD1, 6 bases. The V end lost 0 bases, the J end lost 5 bases, and 8 bases lay between the germline ends. Germline CDR1 is SGHRS and CDR2 is YFSETQ. The CDR3 extends over 13 amino acids. The CDR3 sequence is CASSLEQGYGYTF. The DNA of the CDR3 is TGCGCCAGCAGCTTGGAACAGGGATATGGCTACACCTTC.

This rearrangement joins TRBV27 to TRBJ2-1; D is unclear. The CDR3 contains 14 residues. Deletions cut 6 bases from V and 6 bases from J, with 15 bases between. The germline CDR1 and CDR2 sequences are MNHEY and SMNVEV (reference sequence). The CDR3 sequence: CASSWAESTNEQFF. DNA for the CDR3: TGTGCCAGCAGCTGGGCAGAGAGTACCAATGAGCAGTTCTTC.

The V call is TRBV11-3, the J call TRBJ2-7, with 7 nucleotides matching TRBD2. The CDR3 sequence is 15 residues long. Germline V gene lookup returns CDR1 SGHNT and CDR2 YENEEA. Trimming at V came to 3 bases and at J to 2 bases, leaving 7 bases not matched to a gene. CDR3 loop: CASSLVSSGAYEQYF. The CDR3 nucleotides read TGTGCCAGCAGCTTGGTGTCTAGCGGAGCCTACGAGCAGTACTTC.

The chain combines TRBV6-5 with TRBJ1-5; perhaps TRBD1 as D (6 bases). V lost 5 bases and J 3 bases, leaving 11 bases between the germline ends. The CDR3 sequence is 14 residues long. Looked up from germline, CDR1 is MNHEY and CDR2 is SVGAGI. The CDR3 reads CASSADSPNQPQHF. CDR3 DNA: TGTGCCAGCAGTGCGGACAGTCCCAATCAGCCCCAGCATTTT.

This rearrangement joins TRBV10-3 to TRBJ1-5; D gene uncertain. Trimming left V 1 base short and J 1 base short, with 5 bases between. The CDR3 covers 14 residues. Germline V gene sequence: CDR1 ENHRY, CDR2 SYGVKD. The CDR3 sequence is CAISEYSSNQPQHF. CDR3 sequence (DNA): TGTGCCATCAGTGAGTATAGCAGCAATCAGCCCCAGCATTTT.

The sample holds a few counts of this clone. The rearrangement uses TRBV7-9 and TRBJ2-2; D may be TRBD1 (5 bases). V shed 4 bases and J shed 3 bases, with 9 bases lying between them. CDR3 length: 14 residues. The V gene's germline CDR1 is SEHNR and CDR2 FQNEAQ (reference sequence). In DNA form, the CDR3 reads TGTGCCAGCAGCTCAGGGCTGGACACCGGGGAGCTGTTTTTT. Translation gives CASSSGLDTGELFF. Full variable domain (rest looked up from reference TRBV7-9 and TRBJ2-2): DTGVSQNPRHKITKRGQNVTFRCDPISEHNRLYWYRQTLGQGPEFLTYFQNEAQLEKSRLLSDRFSAERPKGSFSTLEIQRTEQGDSAMYLCASSSGLDTGELFFGEGSRLTVL.

V and J are TRBV2 and TRBJ2-3; possible D gene TRBD2, 5 bases. V was shortened by 4 bases and J by 8 bases, with 10 bases between the two germline ends. CDR3 size: 12 residues. Germline CDR1 is SNHLY and CDR2 is FYNNEI. This CDR3 reads CASSGLAATQYF. The DNA of the CDR3 is TGTGCCAGCAGTGGCCTAGCTGCTACGCAGTATTTT.

The chain links TRBV9 to TRBJ2-7; 10 nucleotides align to TRBD1. Trimming took 1 base from V and 7 from J; bases not matched to a gene: 11. CDR1 is SGDLS and CDR2 is YYNGEE in the germline V gene. The CDR3 runs to 16 residues. CDR3 sequence: CASSVRPWDRGREQYF. CDR3 in DNA: TGTGCCAGCAGCGTACGGCCCTGGGACAGGGGACGGGAGCAGTACTTC.

The V and J genes are TRBV11-2 and TRBJ2-2; TRBD2 is a possible D gene (5 bases). The CDR3 has 15 amino acids. V lost 6 bases and J lost 1, with 12 bases in between. Germline V gene sequence: CDR1 SGHAT, CDR2 FQNNGV. CDR3 coding DNA: TGTGCCAGCAGGTCTCTCGCGGGGAACACCGGGGAGCTGTTTTTT. The encoded protein is CASRSLAGNTGELFF. The whole variable domain, remainder taken from reference TRBV11-2 and TRBJ2-2, is EAGVAQSPRYKIIEKRQSVAFWCNPISGHATLYWYQQILGQGPKLLIQFQNNGVVDDSQLPKDRFSAERLKGVDSTLKIQPAKLEDSAVYLCASRSLAGNTGELFFGEGSRLTVL.

V gene TRBV7-9 combines with J gene TRBJ1-4; tentative D call: TRBD1 (5 bases). The CDR3 has 14 amino acids. The V end was cut by 0 bases, the J end by 6 bases, with 8 bases between. Per germline, CDR1 SEHNR and CDR2 FQNEAQ (reference sequence). The CDR3 protein is CASSLAGGDEKLFF. CDR3 DNA sequence: TGTGCCAGCAGCTTAGCAGGAGGGGATGAAAAACTGTTTTTT.